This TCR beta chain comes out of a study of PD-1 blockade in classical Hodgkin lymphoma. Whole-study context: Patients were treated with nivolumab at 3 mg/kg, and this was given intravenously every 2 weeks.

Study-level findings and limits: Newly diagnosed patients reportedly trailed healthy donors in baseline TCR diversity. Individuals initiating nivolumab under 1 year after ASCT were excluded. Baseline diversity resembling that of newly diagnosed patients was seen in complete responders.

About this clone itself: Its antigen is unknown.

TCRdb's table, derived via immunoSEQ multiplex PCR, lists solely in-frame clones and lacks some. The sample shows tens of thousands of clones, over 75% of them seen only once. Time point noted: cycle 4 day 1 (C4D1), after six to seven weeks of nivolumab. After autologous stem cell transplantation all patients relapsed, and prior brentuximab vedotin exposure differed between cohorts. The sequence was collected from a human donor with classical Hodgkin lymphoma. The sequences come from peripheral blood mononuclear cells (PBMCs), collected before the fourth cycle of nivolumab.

The CDR3 here is CASSPGDYEQYF. As DNA, the CDR3 is TGTGCCAGCAGCCCTGGGGACTACGAGCAGTACTTC. The rearrangement joins TRBV6-6 to TRBJ2-7; D ambiguous. This CDR3 comprises 12 residues. V lost 6 bases and J lost 3, with 9 bases in between. Germline V gene sequence: CDR1 MNHNY, CDR2 SVGAGI (reference sequence).